This entry lists 13 T cell receptor beta chains sequenced from one sample in a study of shared clonotypes between healthy human individuals. Sequencing used immunoSEQ multiplex PCR; TCRdb keeps in-frame clones, though not all of them. The sample yields some 2,500,000 clones, about 90% seen once. Sequencing used naive CD4+ T cells from PBMCs. Subset in this sample: CD45RA+ positively selected. The receptor source for this set is a young man in good health. Some clones in this sample may be carry-over from other donors' samples.

This sequence joins TRBV4-3 and TRBJ2-3, with 9 positions matching TRBD2. The CDR3 is 17 residues long. J was trimmed by 5 bases and V by 0 bases; bases with no gene match: 9. CDR1 and CDR2 from the germline V gene are LGHNA and YSLEER. CDR3 nucleotides: TGCGCCAGCAGCCAAGAGATGTCGGCGGGAGGGGTAGATACGCAGTATTTT. Residues: CASSQEMSAGGVDTQYF.

The V gene is TRBV7-9, the J gene TRBJ2-7; D might be TRBD2 (5 bases). The germline gives CDR1 SEHNR, CDR2 FQNEAQ (reference sequence). The CDR3 has 14 residues. V was pared by 0 bases and J by 2 bases, with 8 bases between. CDR3 nucleotide sequence: TGTGCCAGCAGCTTAGCGCGGGCAGCCTACGAGCAGTACTTC. Protein: CASSLARAAYEQYF.

Many counts were recorded for this clone. The sample has other DNA sequences that encode this CDR3 too. The V and J genes are TRBV9 and TRBJ2-1; no clear D. The CDR3 is made up of 13 amino acids. From germline, CDR1 is SGDLS and CDR2 YYNGEE. Trimming left V 0 bases short and J 3 bases short, with 4 bases between. DNA of the CDR3: TGTGCCAGCAGCGTAGAAAGCTACAATGAGCAGTTCTTC. Its protein is CASSVESYNEQFF. The full variable domain, rest sourced from reference TRBV9 and TRBJ2-1, is DSGVTQTPKHLITATGQRVTLRCSPRSGDLSVYWYQQSLDQGLQFLIQYYNGEERAKGNILERFSAQQFPDLHSELNLSSLELGDSALYFCASSVESYNEQFFGPGTRLTVL.

Comment on this clone: In the same sample, other DNA sequences code for this CDR3. V and J are TRBV6-5 and TRBJ2-7; 9 nucleotides align to TRBD1. The CDR3 covers 15 residues. CDR1 MNHEY and CDR2 SVGAGI come from the germline V gene. The V segment lost 5 bases and the J segment 1 base; nucleotides outside the gene matches: 6. This chain's CDR3 is CASSPSGTGSYEQYF. The CDR3, as DNA: TGTGCCAGCAGTCCCTCCGGGACAGGGTCCTACGAGCAGTACTTC.

The rearrangement joins TRBV29-1 to TRBJ2-1, with D possibly TRBD2 on 5 matching bases. Germline-derived CDR1 and CDR2 are SQVTM and ANQGSEA. This CDR3 contains 11 residues. V gave up 4 bases and J gave up 5 bases, with 6 bases separating them. CDR3 residues: CSVGGNNEQFF. In DNA, the CDR3 is TGCAGCGTTGGAGGGAACAATGAGCAGTTCTTC.

The chain carries TRBV2 and TRBJ2-7, with D possibly being TRBD2 (5 bases). Germline CDR1 reads SNHLY; CDR2 reads FYNNEI. The CDR3 length is 15 residues. V was clipped by 0 bases and J by 5 bases, with 14 bases between them. The CDR3 region is CASSEAEGYTHEQYF. The CDR3 DNA is TGTGCCAGCAGTGAAGCAGAGGGTTACACCCACGAGCAGTACTTC.

This sequence joins TRBV5-8 and TRBJ2-7; 9 bases line up with TRBD1. The CDR3 is 12 residues long. Germline V gives CDR1 SGHTS, CDR2 YDEGEE. With V trimmed by 3 bases and J by 6 bases, 1 base remained unmatched. The CDR3 here is CASSWTGAEQYF. The CDR3 DNA follows: TGTGCCAGCAGCTGGACAGGGGCCGAGCAGTACTTC.

The CDR3 is CASSSERGWQETQYF. Here the CDR3 DNA reads TGTGCCAGCAGCTCCGAGCGGGGATGGCAAGAGACCCAGTACTTC. The genes are TRBV5-8 and TRBJ2-5, with TRBD2 matching over 7 bases. V trimming: 3 bases; J trimming: 2 bases; junction bases outside the gene matches: 7. The germline V gene has CDR1 SGHTS and CDR2 YDEGEE. CDR3 length equals 15 residues. The full variable domain, rest sourced from reference TRBV5-8 and TRBJ2-5, is EAGVTQSPTHLIKTRGQQATLRCSPISGHTSVYWYQQALGLGLQFLLWYDEGEERNRGNFPPRFSGRQFPNYSSELNVNALELEDSALYLCASSSERGWQETQYFGPGTRLLVL.

The J gene is TRBJ1-4, the V gene TRBV5-4; D remains unclear. V was trimmed by 4 bases and J by 6 bases, leaving 10 bases between them. This CDR3 comprises 13 residues. Germline V gene sequence: CDR1 SGHNT, CDR2 YYREEE (reference sequence). This CDR3 reads CASSKSGHEKLFF. CDR3 in DNA: TGTGCCAGCAGCAAGTCAGGTCATGAAAAACTGTTTTTT.

The rearrangement links TRBV5-1 to TRBJ2-5; no clear D gene. This CDR3 is 13 amino acids long. Germline assignment: CDR1 SGHRS and CDR2 YFSETQ. Trimming stripped 2 bases from V and 2 bases from J, with 7 bases between. The CDR3 DNA is TGCGCCAGCAGCTTTGGCATTCAAGAGACCCAGTACTTC. Translation: CASSFGIQETQYF.

The genes are TRBV27 and TRBJ2-7; 7 positions agree with TRBD1. This CDR3 has 15 residues. Germline V gene sequence: CDR1 MNHEY, CDR2 SMNVEV (reference sequence). The V segment lost 6 bases and the J segment 1 base; nucleotides outside the gene matches: 9. CDR3 sequence: CASRPSDRVSYEQYF. CDR3 bases: TGTGCCAGCAGACCGAGCGACAGGGTTTCCTACGAGCAGTACTTC.

This sequence joins TRBV27 and TRBJ2-5, with 11 bases aligning to TRBD2. V was clipped by 5 bases and J by 4 bases; unmatched bases: 12. Germline CDR1 MNHEY, CDR2 SMNVEV (reference sequence). The CDR3 contains 17 residues. The CDR3 sequence: CASSRKAASGRTETQYF. For the CDR3, the DNA is TGTGCCAGCAGTCGAAAGGCCGCTAGCGGGAGGACAGAGACCCAGTACTTC.

The V call is TRBV6-5, the J call TRBJ1-4; TRBD1 matches 7 bases. V shed 2 bases, J shed 3 bases, and the junction held 0 bases outside the gene matches. The length of the CDR3 is 14 residues. Looked up from germline, CDR1 is MNHEY and CDR2 is SVGAGI. DNA for the CDR3: TGTGCCAGCAGTTACGGACAGGCTAATGAAAAACTGTTTTTT. This encodes CASSYGQANEKLFF.